These T cell receptor beta chains were read from a single sample in a study of blood T cell repertoires in COVID-19. Measured with immunoSEQ multiplex PCR; TCRdb has only the in-frame clones, and not every one. The sample has roughly 230,000 clones; almost 85% are singletons. Sequenced material: peripheral blood. The source is a man between 45 and 60 years old with COVID-19, enrolled during active disease. Both conserved end residues are part of each CDR3. A D gene is named only where the DNA matches it firmly. Clone size, where shown, is once, few, many, or a class for clones that have expanded.

size	V	J	D	DNA	CDR3
once	TRBV10-1	TRBJ1-1	TRBD1	TGCGCCAGCGAAGACAGGGACACTGAAGCTTTCTTT	CASEDRDTEAFF
NA	TRBV24-1	TRBJ2-2	TRBD1	TGTGCCACCAGTGATACAGGGGGAGTCGGGGAGCTGTTTTTT	CATSDTGGVGELFF
once	TRBV20-1	TRBJ1-1	NA	TGCAGTGCTAGGGCGGACACTGAAGCTTTCTTT	CSARADTEAFF
NA	TRBV7-9	TRBJ1-2	NA	TGTGCCAGCAGCTTGGACAGTCAGGATGGCTACACCTTC	CASSLDSQDGYTF
once	TRBV7-9	TRBJ2-5	TRBD1	TGTGCCAGCAGCTCCCTCGACAGGGCCTCGGGGGAGACCCAGTACTTC	CASSSLDRASGETQYF
NA	TRBV24-1	TRBJ1-5	NA	TGTGCCACCAGTGTACGAGGGCAGGATCAGCCCCAGCATTTT	CATSVRGQDQPQHF
NA	TRBV9	TRBJ1-1	TRBD1	TGTGCCAGCAGCGTATGGGACAGGGACAACACTGAAGCTTTCTTT	CASSVWDRDNTEAFF
once	TRBV6-7	TRBJ2-1	TRBD2	TGTGCCAGCAGTTACTCGCTAGCGGGGGGGGTGAATGAGCAGTTCTTC	CASSYSLAGGVNEQFF
NA	TRBV30	TRBJ2-4	NA	TGTGCCTGGAGTGTACAGGAAAACATTCAGTACTTC	CAWSVQENIQYF
few	TRBV6-4	TRBJ2-2	TRBD2	TGTGCCAGCAGTGAACTAGCGGGGGGCACCGGGGAGCTGTTTTTT	CASSELAGGTGELFF
NA	TRBV4-1	TRBJ2-2	TRBD1	TGCGCCAGCAGCCAGGGTGGACAGGGCACCGGGGAGCTGTTTTTT	CASSQGGQGTGELFF
NA	TRBV25-1	TRBJ1-6	NA	TGTGCCAGCACAAGAGGCCGGGAACCCCTCCACTTT	CASTRGREPLHF
few	TRBV13	TRBJ2-5	TRBD2	TGTGCCAGCAGCTTAGGGTCTAGCGGGGACTTCCAAGAGACCCAGTACTTC	CASSLGSSGDFQETQYF
NA	TRBV11-3	TRBJ2-3	TRBD1	TGTGCCAGCAGCTCACTACAGGGGGCAGGAGATACGCAGTATTTT	CASSSLQGAGDTQYF
NA	TRBV6-2/TRBV6-3	TRBJ2-5	NA	TGTGCCAGCAGTTACTCGACTAACCAAGAGACCCAGTACTTC	CASSYSTNQETQYF
NA	TRBV11-2	TRBJ1-6	NA	TGTGCCAGCAGCTTAGAAGTCAGTTATAATTCACCCCTCCACTTT	CASSLEVSYNSPLHF
NA	TRBV5-1	TRBJ2-5	TRBD1	TGCGCCAGCACCGAACAGGGGGCGAGGAAGACCCAGTACTTC	CASTEQGARKTQYF
few	TRBV19	TRBJ1-1	NA	TGTGCCAGTAGTATTGACAGCCGAGGAGCTTTCTTT	CASSIDSRGAFF
NA	TRBV12-3/TRBV12-4	TRBJ2-5	NA	TGTGCCAGCAGCCTACCTAGGGAGACCCAGTACTTC	CASSLPRETQYF
many	TRBV18	TRBJ1-1	NA	TGTGCCAGCTCACCACTTAGAAACACTGAAGCTTTCTTT	CASSPLRNTEAFF
NA	TRBV5-4	TRBJ1-2	NA	TGTGCCAGCAGCTTGGCGGGCGGACAGAATGGCTACACCTTC	CASSLAGGQNGYTF
NA	TRBV6-1	TRBJ2-6	TRBD1	TGTGCCAGCAGGGACAGGGGGCTTGGGGCCAACGTCCTGACTTTC	CASRDRGLGANVLTF
NA	TRBV7-9	TRBJ2-1	NA	TGTGCCAGCAGCTTAGGCACGCTAGTGACTAGTGGAAACAATGAGCAGTTCTTC	CASSLGTLVTSGNNEQFF
NA	TRBV7-3	TRBJ1-2	NA	TGTGCCAGCAGCTTAGCGGGGGGCGCGAGCTACACCTTC	CASSLAGGASYTF
NA	TRBV9	TRBJ2-7	NA	TGTGCCAGCAGCGTTGGCGGCCGGGCCTACGAGCAGTACTTC	CASSVGGRAYEQYF
NA	TRBV10-3	TRBJ2-2	TRBD1	TGTGCCATCAGACCCGGGACAGAAAACACCGGGGAGCTGTTTTTT	CAIRPGTENTGELFF
NA	TRBV11-2	TRBJ2-7	NA	TGTGCCAGCAGCTTAGTGGTCTCTAAGAGGGAGTACTTC	CASSLVVSKREYF
NA	TRBV13	TRBJ2-5	TRBD2	TGTGCCAGCAGCGACGGGACTAGCGGAGAAAAAGAGACCCAGTACTTC	CASSDGTSGEKETQYF
NA	TRBV7-3	TRBJ2-3	NA	TGTGCCAGCAGCTTAGTGGGCAGGGCAGATACGCAGTATTTT	CASSLVGRADTQYF
NA	TRBV6-5	TRBJ1-4	NA	TGTGCCAGCAGACCGGGACACGGGACTGAAAAACTGTTTTTT	CASRPGHGTEKLFF
once	TRBV30	TRBJ2-1	NA	TGTGCCTGGGGGGGAGCGGTTCGGAATGAGCAGTTCTTC	CAWGGAVRNEQFF
NA	TRBV28	TRBJ2-7	NA	TGTGCCAGCAGTTTCAGGGGTCCTAGCTCCTACGAGCAGTACTTC	CASSFRGPSSYEQYF
NA	TRBV7-2	TRBJ1-1	NA	TGTGCCAGCAGAGCAGGGCTAGTGAACACTGAAGCTTTCTTT	CASRAGLVNTEAFF
NA	TRBV6-1	TRBJ1-5	NA	TGTGCCAGCAGTGAAGGTGCGGGGCTCGATAGCAATCAGCCCCAGCATTTT	CASSEGAGLDSNQPQHF
NA	TRBV5-1	TRBJ1-1	NA	TGCGCCAGCAGCTTTGAGAATAAGAACACTGAAGCTTTCTTT	CASSFENKNTEAFF
NA	TRBV14	TRBJ2-7	NA	TGTGCCAGCAGCCAGAGCCCCCAGACAGGGCGGGGATACGAGCAGTACTTC	CASSQSPQTGRGYEQYF
NA	TRBV6-6	TRBJ2-7	NA	TGTGCCAGCAGGGAGAGTCGGACCTACGAGCAGTACTTC	CASRESRTYEQYF
once	TRBV6-2/TRBV6-3	TRBJ2-1	NA	TGTGCCAGCAGTTACCAGGATCACAATGAGCAGTTCTTC	CASSYQDHNEQFF
NA	TRBV19	TRBJ1-6	TRBD1	TGTGCCAGTAGTTCCCAGACAGGGGATGGTTCACCCCTCCACTTT	CASSSQTGDGSPLHF